This T cell receptor beta chain was obtained from a study of Ad26.COV2.S vaccination and SARS-CoV-2 variants. TCRdb's copy holds only in-frame clones and misses some; the assay was immunoSEQ multiplex PCR. The table includes 430,000 or so clones, more than 80% detected once. In germline, CDR1 is SQVTM, CDR2 ANQGSEA. This CDR3 is 16 amino acids long. Trimming took off 6 bases at V and 5 bases at J, with 25 bases between the two ends. Indicated treatment: 15 to 20 received Ad26.COV2.S at low or high dose, single or two shots; 5 received placebo; per-sample allocation not given. The investigators took samples on day 63 after the first vaccine or placebo injection.

This clonotype originated in a person aged 18-60 years who received the Ad26.COV2.S COVID-19 vaccine or a placebo. Source: peripheral blood, taken in a trial of Ad26.COV2.S vaccine versus placebo. The J gene is TRBJ1-1, the V gene TRBV29-1; TRBD1 might be the D (5 bases). CDR3 residues: CSVARLAGLRLTEAFF. The CDR3 DNA follows: TGCAGCGTCGCTAGATTAGCGGGACTCCGTCTGACTGAAGCTTTCTTT.